This T cell receptor beta chain was found in a study of CD8+CD57+ T cells in acquired aplastic anemia. Study-wide results and limits: About 30 CD8+ CDR3 sequences occurred in both the patients and the controls.

Individuals selected for sequencing had exhibited CD8+CD57+ cell expansion on flow cytometry. This clonotype occurred many times. Antigen specificity is unknown. The CDR3 runs 15 residues. Germline CDR1 is SNHLY and CDR2 is FYNNEI. Trimming took 2 bases from V and 3 from J, leaving 14 bases between them. Genomic DNA provided the template from which TCR beta VDJ and CDR3 profiles were obtained. TCRdb recomputed calls from the reads with MiXCR, one row per CDR3 protein. The sample holds about 180,000 distinct CDR3 sequences, 50% to 65% seen once. V usage is TRBV2 and J usage is TRBJ2-7; D is unresolved. The source material was sorted CD4+, CD8+, or CD8+CD57+ T cells (not recorded which) from PBMCs. The sequence was obtained from a human donor with aplastic anemia. CDR3 residues: CASSERAETYYEQYF. The CDR3 DNA follows: TGTGCCAGCAGTGAAAGGGCAGAAACATACTACGAGCAGTACTTC.